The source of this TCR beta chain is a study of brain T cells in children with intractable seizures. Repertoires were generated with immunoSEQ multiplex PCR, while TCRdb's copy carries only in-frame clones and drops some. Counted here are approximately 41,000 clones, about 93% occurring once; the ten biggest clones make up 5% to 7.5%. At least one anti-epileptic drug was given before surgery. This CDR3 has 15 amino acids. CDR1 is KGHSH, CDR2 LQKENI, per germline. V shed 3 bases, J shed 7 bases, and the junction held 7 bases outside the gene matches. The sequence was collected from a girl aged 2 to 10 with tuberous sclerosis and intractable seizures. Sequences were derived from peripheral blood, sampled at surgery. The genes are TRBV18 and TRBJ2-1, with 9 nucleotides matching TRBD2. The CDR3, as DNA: TGTGCCAGCTCACCGATAGCGGGGGAGCCGAATGAGCAGTTCTTC. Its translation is CASSPIAGEPNEQFF.